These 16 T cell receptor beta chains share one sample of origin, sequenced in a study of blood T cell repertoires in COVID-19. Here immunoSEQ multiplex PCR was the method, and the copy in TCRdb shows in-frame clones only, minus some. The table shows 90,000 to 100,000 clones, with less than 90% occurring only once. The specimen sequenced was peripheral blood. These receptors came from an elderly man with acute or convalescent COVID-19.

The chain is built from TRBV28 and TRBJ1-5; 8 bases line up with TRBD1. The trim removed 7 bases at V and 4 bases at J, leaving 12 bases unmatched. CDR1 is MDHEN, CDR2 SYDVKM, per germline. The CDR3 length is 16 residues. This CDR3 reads CASTRGGDRSNQPQHF. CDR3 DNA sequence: TGTGCCAGCACCCGTGGAGGGGACAGGAGTAATCAGCCCCAGCATTTT.

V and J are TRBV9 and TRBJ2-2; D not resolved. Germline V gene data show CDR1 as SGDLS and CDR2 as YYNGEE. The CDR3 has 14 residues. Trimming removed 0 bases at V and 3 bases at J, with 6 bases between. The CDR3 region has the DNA TGTGCCAGCAGCGTAGCCCCTGACACCGGGGAGCTGTTTTTT. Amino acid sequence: CASSVAPDTGELFF.

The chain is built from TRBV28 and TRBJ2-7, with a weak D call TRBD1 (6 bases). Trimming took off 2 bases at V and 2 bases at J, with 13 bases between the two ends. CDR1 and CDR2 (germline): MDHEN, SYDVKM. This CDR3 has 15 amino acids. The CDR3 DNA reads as TGTGCCAGCAGTTTAAGCCGGGACAATACCTACGAGCAGTACTTC. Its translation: CASSLSRDNTYEQYF.

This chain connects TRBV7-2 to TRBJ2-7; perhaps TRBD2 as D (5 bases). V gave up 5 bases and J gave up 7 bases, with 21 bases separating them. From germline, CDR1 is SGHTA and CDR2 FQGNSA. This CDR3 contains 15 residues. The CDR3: CASSPGSIISREQYF. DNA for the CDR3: TGTGCCAGCAGCCCGGGATCTATCATATCGAGGGAGCAGTACTTC.

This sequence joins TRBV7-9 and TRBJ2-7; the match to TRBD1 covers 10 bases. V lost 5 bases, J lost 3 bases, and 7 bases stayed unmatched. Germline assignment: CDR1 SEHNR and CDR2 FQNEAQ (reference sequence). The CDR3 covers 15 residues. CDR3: CASSPPGQGVYEQYF. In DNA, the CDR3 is TGTGCCAGCAGCCCCCCTGGACAGGGGGTCTACGAGCAGTACTTC. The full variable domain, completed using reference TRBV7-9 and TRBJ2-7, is DTGVSQNPRHKITKRGQNVTFRCDPISEHNRLYWYRQTLGQGPEFLTYFQNEAQLEKSRLLSDRFSAERPKGSFSTLEIQRTEQGDSAMYLCASSPPGQGVYEQYFGPGTRLTVT.

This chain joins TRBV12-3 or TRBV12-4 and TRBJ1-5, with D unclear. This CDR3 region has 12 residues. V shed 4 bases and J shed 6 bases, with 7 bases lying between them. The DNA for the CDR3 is TGTGCCAGCAGTTCAGGTGCTCAGCCCCAGCATTTT. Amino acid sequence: CASSSGAQPQHF.

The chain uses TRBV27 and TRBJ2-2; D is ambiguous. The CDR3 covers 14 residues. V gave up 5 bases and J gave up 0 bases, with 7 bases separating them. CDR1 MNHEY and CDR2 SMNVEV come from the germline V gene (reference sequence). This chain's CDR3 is CASSPLSNTGELFF. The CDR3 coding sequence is TGTGCCAGCAGTCCCCTATCGAACACCGGGGAGCTGTTTTTT.

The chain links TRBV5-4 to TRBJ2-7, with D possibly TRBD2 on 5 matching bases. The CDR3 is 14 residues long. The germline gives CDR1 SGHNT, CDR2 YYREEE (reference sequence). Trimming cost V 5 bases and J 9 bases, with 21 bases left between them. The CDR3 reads CASSPTTDRERQYF. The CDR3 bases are TGTGCCAGCAGTCCGACTACAGATAGGGAGCGGCAGTACTTC. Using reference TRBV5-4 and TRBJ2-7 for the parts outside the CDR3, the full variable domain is ETGVTQSPTHLIKTRGQQVTLRCSSQSGHNTVSWYQQALGQGPQFIFQYYREEENGRGNFPPRFSGLQFPNYSSELNVNALELDDSALYLCASSPTTDRERQYFGPGTRLTVT.

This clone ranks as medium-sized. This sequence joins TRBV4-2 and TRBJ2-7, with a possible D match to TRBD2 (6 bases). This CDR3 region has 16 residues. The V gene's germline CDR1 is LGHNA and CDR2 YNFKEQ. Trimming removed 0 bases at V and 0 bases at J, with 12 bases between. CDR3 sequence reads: CASSQEEAGFSYEQYF. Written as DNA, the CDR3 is TGTGCCAGCAGCCAAGAGGAAGCGGGTTTCTCCTACGAGCAGTACTTC.

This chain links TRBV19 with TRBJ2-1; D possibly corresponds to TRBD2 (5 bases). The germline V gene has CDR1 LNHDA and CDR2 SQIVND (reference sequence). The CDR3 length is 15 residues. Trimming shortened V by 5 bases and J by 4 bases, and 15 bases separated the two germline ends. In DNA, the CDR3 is TGTGCCAGTAGTGAAGGAGGTTCCCGTTACAATGAGCAGTTCTTC. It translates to CASSEGGSRYNEQFF.

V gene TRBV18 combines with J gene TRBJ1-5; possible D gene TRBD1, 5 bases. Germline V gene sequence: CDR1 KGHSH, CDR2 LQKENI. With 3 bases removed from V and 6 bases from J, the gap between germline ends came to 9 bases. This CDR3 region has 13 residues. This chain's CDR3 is CASSPEGSQPQHF. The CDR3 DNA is TGTGCCAGCTCACCGGAGGGGAGTCAGCCCCAGCATTTT.

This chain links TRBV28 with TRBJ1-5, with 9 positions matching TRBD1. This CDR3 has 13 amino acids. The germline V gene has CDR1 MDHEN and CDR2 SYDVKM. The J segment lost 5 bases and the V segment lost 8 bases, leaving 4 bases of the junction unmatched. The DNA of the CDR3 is TGTGCCAGCGGGACAGGGAACGATCAGCCCCAGCATTTT. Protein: CASGTGNDQPQHF.

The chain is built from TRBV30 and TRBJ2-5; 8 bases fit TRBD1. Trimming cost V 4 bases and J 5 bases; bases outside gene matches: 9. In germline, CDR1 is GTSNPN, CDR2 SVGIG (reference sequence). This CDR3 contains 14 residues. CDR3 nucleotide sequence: TGTGCCTGGATTGTGACAGGGGCCCGGGAGACCCAGTACTTC. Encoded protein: CAWIVTGARETQYF.

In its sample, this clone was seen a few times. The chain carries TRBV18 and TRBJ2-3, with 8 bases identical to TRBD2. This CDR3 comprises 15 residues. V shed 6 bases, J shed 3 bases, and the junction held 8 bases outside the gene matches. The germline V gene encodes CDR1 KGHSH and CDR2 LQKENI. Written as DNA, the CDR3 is TGTGCCAGCTCCCGCCCGGGGGGGCAAACAGATACGCAGTATTTT. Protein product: CASSRPGGQTDTQYF.

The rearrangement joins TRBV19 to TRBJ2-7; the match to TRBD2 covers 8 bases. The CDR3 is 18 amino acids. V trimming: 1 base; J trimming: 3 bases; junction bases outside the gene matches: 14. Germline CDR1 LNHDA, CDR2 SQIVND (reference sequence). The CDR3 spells CASSIGPGVAGPFYEQYF. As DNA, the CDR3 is TGTGCCAGTAGTATAGGCCCTGGGGTAGCGGGACCCTTCTACGAGCAGTACTTC.

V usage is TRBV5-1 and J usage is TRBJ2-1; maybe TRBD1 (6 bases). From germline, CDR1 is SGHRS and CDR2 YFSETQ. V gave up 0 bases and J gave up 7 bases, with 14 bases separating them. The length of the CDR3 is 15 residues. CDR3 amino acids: CASSLGGQGKNEQFF. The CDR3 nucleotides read TGCGCCAGCAGCTTGGGCGGTCAGGGGAAGAATGAGCAGTTCTTC.